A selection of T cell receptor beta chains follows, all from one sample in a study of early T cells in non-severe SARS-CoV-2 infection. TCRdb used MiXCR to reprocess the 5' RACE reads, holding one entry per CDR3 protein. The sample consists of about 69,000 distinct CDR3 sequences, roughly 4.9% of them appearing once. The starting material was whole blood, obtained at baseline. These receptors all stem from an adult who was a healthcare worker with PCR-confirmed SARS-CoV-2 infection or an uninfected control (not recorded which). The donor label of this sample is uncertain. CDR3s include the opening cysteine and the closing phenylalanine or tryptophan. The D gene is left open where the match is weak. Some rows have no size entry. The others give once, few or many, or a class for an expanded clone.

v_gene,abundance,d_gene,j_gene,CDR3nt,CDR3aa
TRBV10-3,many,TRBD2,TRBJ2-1,TGTGCCATCAGTCCGACTAGCGGGGGGTCCTCCTACAATGAGCAGTTCTTC,CAISPTSGGSSYNEQFF
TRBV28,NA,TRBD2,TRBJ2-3,TGTGCCAGCAGTTTTGGTAGCGGGTCTAGCACAGATACGCAGTATTTT,CASSFGSGSSTDTQYF
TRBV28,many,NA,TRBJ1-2,TGTGCCAGCAGTTTATACAGGCCCCACATCTATGGCTACACCTTC,CASSLYRPHIYGYTF
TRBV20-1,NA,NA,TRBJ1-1,TGCAGCCCCTCCCGGGGGAACACTGAAGCTTTCTTT,CSPSRGNTEAFF
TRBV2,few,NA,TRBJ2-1,TGTGCCAGCAGGGGCCGGCCGCGAACTACCTCCTACAATGAGCAGTTCTTC,CASRGRPRTTSYNEQFF
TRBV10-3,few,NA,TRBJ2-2,TGTGCCATCAGTGGGGCGCAGGAGAACACCGGGGAGCTGTTTTTT,CAISGAQENTGELFF
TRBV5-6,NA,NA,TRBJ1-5,TGTGCCAGCAGTGCCCAAACAGGGAACAATCAGCCCCAGCATTTT,CASSAQTGNNQPQHF
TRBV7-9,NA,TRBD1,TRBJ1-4,TGTGCCAGCAGCATTAGGACAGGGGATGAAAAACTGTTTTTT,CASSIRTGDEKLFF
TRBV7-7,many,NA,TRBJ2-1,TGTGCTAGCAGCTCCGGACAAGGGCCAGCTTTTGAAGAGCAGTTCTTC,CASSSGQGPAFEEQFF
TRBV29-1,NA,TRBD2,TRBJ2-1,TGCAGCGTAGATATAGGCGGGGGGCTCAATGAGAAGTTCTTC,CSVDIGGGLNEKFF
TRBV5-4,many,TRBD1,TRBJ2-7,TGTGCCAGCAGCTCGGACAGGGCCTACGAGCAGTACTTC,CASSSDRAYEQYF
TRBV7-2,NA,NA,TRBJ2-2,TGTGCCAGCAGCCCGAACTTGAACACCGGGGAGCTGTTTTTT,CASSPNLNTGELFF